The rows below give T cell receptor beta chains drawn from one sample of a study of Ad26.COV2.S vaccination and SARS-CoV-2 variants. Using immunoSEQ multiplex PCR, the repertoire was profiled, and TCRdb retains in-frame clones only, with some absent. The top ten hold about 1.7% of the sample, which has 350,000 to 450,000 clones, over 80% seen once. Sequenced here: peripheral blood, sampled in a trial of Ad26.COV2.S vaccine versus placebo. These TCRs come from a person aged 18-65 years who received the Ad26.COV2.S COVID-19 vaccine or a placebo. The CDR3 runs from the conserved cysteine through the conserved F or W. D genes are given only for firm matches. Not all rows give a size; the values are once, few, many and, for expanded clones, a class.

D gene: NA; clone size: NA; V gene: TRBV11-2; J gene: TRBJ2-7; CDR3 DNA: TGTGCCAGCAGCTCTTTGGACCAGCAGTACTTC; CDR3 protein: CASSSLDQQYF
D gene: TRBD1; clone size: NA; V gene: TRBV18; J gene: TRBJ1-5; CDR3 DNA: TGTGCCAGCTCACCGAACAGGGGGAATCAGCCCCAGCATTTT; CDR3 protein: CASSPNRGNQPQHF
D gene: NA; clone size: NA; V gene: TRBV3-1/TRBV3-2; J gene: TRBJ1-2; CDR3 DNA: TGTGCCAGCAGCCAAGCAAGTTCGACAGGATCCTATGGCTACACCTTC; CDR3 protein: CASSQASSTGSYGYTF
D gene: TRBD2; clone size: NA; V gene: TRBV4-3; J gene: TRBJ2-5; CDR3 DNA: TGCGCCAGCAGCCAAGGACTAGCGGATACGAAAGAGACCCAGTACTTC; CDR3 protein: CASSQGLADTKETQYF
D gene: NA; clone size: NA; V gene: TRBV19; J gene: TRBJ2-7; CDR3 DNA: TGTGCCAGTAGTATTAGGGACATTACCTACGAGCAGTACTTC; CDR3 protein: CASSIRDITYEQYF
D gene: TRBD1; clone size: NA; V gene: TRBV10-3; J gene: TRBJ1-2; CDR3 DNA: TGTGCCATCAGTGAAAGGGAGACAGGGGGATCCTATGGCTACACCTTC; CDR3 protein: CAISERETGGSYGYTF
D gene: NA; clone size: once; V gene: TRBV7-2; J gene: TRBJ2-1; CDR3 DNA: TGTGCCAGCAGCTTCCCAGACAGGTACCCCTACAATGAGCAGTTCTTC; CDR3 protein: CASSFPDRYPYNEQFF
D gene: NA; clone size: NA; V gene: TRBV10-3; J gene: TRBJ2-3; CDR3 DNA: TGTGCCATCAGGGCAGACAGAACCTACACAGATACGCAGTATTTT; CDR3 protein: CAIRADRTYTDTQYF
D gene: NA; clone size: NA; V gene: TRBV25-1; J gene: TRBJ2-4; CDR3 DNA: TGTGCCAGCATACGAAGGCATGGGACCAAAAACATTCAGTACTTC; CDR3 protein: CASIRRHGTKNIQYF
D gene: TRBD1; clone size: NA; V gene: TRBV4-3; J gene: TRBJ2-7; CDR3 DNA: TGCGCCAGCAGCCAGGCTCAAGGGACAGGGTACGAGCAGTACTTC; CDR3 protein: CASSQAQGTGYEQYF
D gene: NA; clone size: NA; V gene: TRBV6-2/TRBV6-3; J gene: TRBJ2-7; CDR3 DNA: TGTGCCAGCAGTTGGAGGCCAGACTCCGACTCCTACGAGCAGTACTTC; CDR3 protein: CASSWRPDSDSYEQYF
D gene: NA; clone size: NA; V gene: TRBV20-1; J gene: TRBJ1-2; CDR3 DNA: TGCAGTGCCCCGCGCTACACCTTC; CDR3 protein: CSAPRYTF
D gene: NA; clone size: once; V gene: TRBV11-2; J gene: TRBJ1-4; CDR3 DNA: TGTGCCAGCAGCTTAGCGGCACAGGGAGGTGAAAAACTGTTTTTT; CDR3 protein: CASSLAAQGGEKLFF
D gene: TRBD2; clone size: NA; V gene: TRBV9; J gene: TRBJ2-3; CDR3 DNA: TGTGCCAGCAGCCCAATAGCGGGGGGAATCACAGATACGCAGTATTTT; CDR3 protein: CASSPIAGGITDTQYF
D gene: NA; clone size: NA; V gene: TRBV6-2/TRBV6-3; J gene: TRBJ2-7; CDR3 DNA: TGTGCCAGCAGTTACCTGGGGGGCGCGTACGAGCAGTACTTC; CDR3 protein: CASSYLGGAYEQYF
D gene: NA; clone size: NA; V gene: TRBV5-5; J gene: TRBJ2-3; CDR3 DNA: TGTGCCAGCAGTATGTGGCTGGGCCGGACGATGCCCACAGATACGCAGTATTTT; CDR3 protein: CASSMWLGRTMPTDTQYF
D gene: NA; clone size: NA; V gene: TRBV15; J gene: TRBJ2-7; CDR3 DNA: TGTGCCACCAGCAGAGGGGCCAGGGATAACTACGAGCAGTACTTC; CDR3 protein: CATSRGARDNYEQYF
D gene: TRBD1; clone size: NA; V gene: TRBV5-1; J gene: TRBJ2-6; CDR3 DNA: TGCGCCAGCAGCCACGTAACAGGGGGCTCAGTGGGGGCCAACGTCCTGACTTTC; CDR3 protein: CASSHVTGGSVGANVLTF
D gene: TRBD1; clone size: NA; V gene: TRBV27; J gene: TRBJ1-6; CDR3 DNA: TGTGCCAGCAGGGGACAGGGAACCTCACCCCTCCACTTT; CDR3 protein: CASRGQGTSPLHF
D gene: NA; clone size: many; V gene: TRBV11-2; J gene: TRBJ1-2; CDR3 DNA: TGTGCCAGCAGCCTGGGATCCTCCACGTATGGCTACACCTTC; CDR3 protein: CASSLGSSTYGYTF
D gene: NA; clone size: NA; V gene: TRBV19; J gene: TRBJ1-5; CDR3 DNA: TGTGCCAGTACCTTAGGGGGAGGGCGTGGGCCCCAGCATTTT; CDR3 protein: CASTLGGGRGPQHF
D gene: TRBD1; clone size: NA; V gene: TRBV6-5; J gene: TRBJ2-7; CDR3 DNA: TGTGCCAGCAGTTATAGGGGGCCTTACGAGCAGTACTTC; CDR3 protein: CASSYRGPYEQYF
D gene: TRBD2; clone size: once; V gene: TRBV10-3; J gene: TRBJ2-7; CDR3 DNA: TGTGCCATCAGAGCTAGCGGGGGGGGCTACGAGCAGTACTTC; CDR3 protein: CAIRASGGGYEQYF
D gene: TRBD2; clone size: NA; V gene: TRBV4-1; J gene: TRBJ2-7; CDR3 DNA: TGCGCCAGCAGCCAAGAGTATTTCGGCGGCGGGGGGACCCTCCTTTACGAGCAGTACTTC; CDR3 protein: CASSQEYFGGGGTLLYEQYF
D gene: TRBD1; clone size: NA; V gene: TRBV28; J gene: TRBJ1-1; CDR3 DNA: TGTGCCAGCAGTTTAGGGCGGACAGGTTTTGAAGCTTTCTTT; CDR3 protein: CASSLGRTGFEAFF
D gene: NA; clone size: NA; V gene: TRBV10-2; J gene: TRBJ2-7; CDR3 DNA: TGCGCCAGTTCATATGTTAGCGACGGCCGGGGGGAGCAGTACTTC; CDR3 protein: CASSYVSDGRGEQYF
D gene: NA; clone size: NA; V gene: TRBV18; J gene: TRBJ1-1; CDR3 DNA: TGTGCCAGCTCACCAAAAGGAGGGACTGAAGCTTTCTTT; CDR3 protein: CASSPKGGTEAFF
D gene: TRBD1; clone size: NA; V gene: TRBV5-5; J gene: TRBJ2-3; CDR3 DNA: TGTGCCAGCAGCTTTAGGGACAGGGGGCGAAATACGCAGTATTTT; CDR3 protein: CASSFRDRGRNTQYF
D gene: NA; clone size: NA; V gene: TRBV15; J gene: TRBJ1-5; CDR3 DNA: TGTGCCACCAGCAGGGCAGATCCTCCTCAGCCCCAGCATTTT; CDR3 protein: CATSRADPPQPQHF
D gene: NA; clone size: NA; V gene: TRBV19; J gene: TRBJ2-7; CDR3 DNA: TGTGCCAGTAGTTCGGGCAGGATTTGGGCCGAGCAGTACTTC; CDR3 protein: CASSSGRIWAEQYF
D gene: TRBD1; clone size: NA; V gene: TRBV4-3; J gene: TRBJ2-7; CDR3 DNA: TGCGCCAGCAGCCAGGACAGGGGGTACGAGCAGTACTTC; CDR3 protein: CASSQDRGYEQYF
D gene: NA; clone size: NA; V gene: TRBV7-9; J gene: TRBJ2-5; CDR3 DNA: TGTGCCAGCAGCTTCGTGGATCAAGAGACCCAGTACTTC; CDR3 protein: CASSFVDQETQYF
D gene: TRBD1; clone size: NA; V gene: TRBV19; J gene: TRBJ1-1; CDR3 DNA: TGTGCCAGTACACAGGGGGGTACTGAAGCTTTCTTT; CDR3 protein: CASTQGGTEAFF
D gene: NA; clone size: NA; V gene: TRBV4-3; J gene: TRBJ2-1; CDR3 DNA: TGCGCCAGCAGCCAACGGATATCCTACAATGAGCAGTTCTTC; CDR3 protein: CASSQRISYNEQFF
D gene: NA; clone size: NA; V gene: TRBV30; J gene: TRBJ2-2; CDR3 DNA: TGTGCCTGGCGGGACATGGGCACCGGGGAGCTGTTTTTT; CDR3 protein: CAWRDMGTGELFF
D gene: TRBD2; clone size: NA; V gene: TRBV7-9; J gene: TRBJ2-1; CDR3 DNA: TGTGCCAGCAGCTTAAGACTAGCGGGGAACAATGAGCAGTTCTTC; CDR3 protein: CASSLRLAGNNEQFF
D gene: NA; clone size: NA; V gene: TRBV3-1/TRBV3-2; J gene: TRBJ1-1; CDR3 DNA: TGTGCCAGCCGCCTCTATGGACAGTGGAACACTGAAGCTTTCTTT; CDR3 protein: CASRLYGQWNTEAFF
D gene: TRBD2; clone size: NA; V gene: TRBV18; J gene: TRBJ2-1; CDR3 DNA: TGTGCCAGCTCACCATTAGGGGTCCTAGCGGGGAGCTCCTACAATGAGCAGTTCTTC; CDR3 protein: CASSPLGVLAGSSYNEQFF
D gene: NA; clone size: NA; V gene: TRBV7-9; J gene: TRBJ2-2; CDR3 DNA: TGTGCCAGCAGCTCCAACAAGAACACCGGGGAGCTGTTTTTT; CDR3 protein: CASSSNKNTGELFF
D gene: NA; clone size: NA; V gene: TRBV15; J gene: TRBJ2-2; CDR3 DNA: TGTGCCACCAGCCCCTCGAACACCGGGGAGCTGTTTTTT; CDR3 protein: CATSPSNTGELFF
D gene: TRBD1; clone size: NA; V gene: TRBV5-8; J gene: TRBJ1-2; CDR3 DNA: TGTGCCAGCAGCAAGACAGGGGGGACGGTACAGGGCTACACCTTC; CDR3 protein: CASSKTGGTVQGYTF
D gene: NA; clone size: NA; V gene: TRBV6-2/TRBV6-3; J gene: TRBJ1-1; CDR3 DNA: TGTGCCAGCAGTTACCTGGACAGTCCCCCTGAAGCTTTCTTT; CDR3 protein: CASSYLDSPPEAFF
D gene: NA; clone size: NA; V gene: TRBV7-2; J gene: TRBJ2-5; CDR3 DNA: TGTGCCAGCAGCTTAGTTCTCCCAGGGGTGTTTGTGACCCAGTACTTC; CDR3 protein: CASSLVLPGVFVTQYF
D gene: TRBD1; clone size: NA; V gene: TRBV7-9; J gene: TRBJ1-1; CDR3 DNA: TGTGCCAGCAGCGCTACAGGGGGTATGACTGAAGCTTTCTTT; CDR3 protein: CASSATGGMTEAFF
D gene: NA; clone size: many; V gene: TRBV7-9; J gene: TRBJ1-1; CDR3 DNA: TGTGCCAGCAGCTTAGCGCCCCCCCGGACTGAAGCTTTCTTT; CDR3 protein: CASSLAPPRTEAFF
D gene: NA; clone size: NA; V gene: TRBV5-4; J gene: TRBJ2-4; CDR3 DNA: TGTGCCAGCAGCGAACTCAGGGGAGAGGACATTCAGTACTTC; CDR3 protein: CASSELRGEDIQYF
D gene: NA; clone size: NA; V gene: TRBV5-4; J gene: TRBJ2-3; CDR3 DNA: TGTGCCAGCAGCTTAGGGTCAGGGGTCACAGATACGCAGTATTTT; CDR3 protein: CASSLGSGVTDTQYF
D gene: NA; clone size: NA; V gene: TRBV12-3/TRBV12-4; J gene: TRBJ1-2; CDR3 DNA: TGTGCCAGCAGTTTAAATGTAGGCTATGGCTACACCTTC; CDR3 protein: CASSLNVGYGYTF
D gene: NA; clone size: once; V gene: TRBV20-1; J gene: TRBJ1-2; CDR3 DNA: TGCAGTGCTAGGGACGGCTATGGCTACACCTTC; CDR3 protein: CSARDGYGYTF
D gene: NA; clone size: NA; V gene: TRBV19; J gene: TRBJ2-5; CDR3 DNA: TGTGCCAGTAGTCTCGACAGAGTCCAAGAGACCCAGTACTTC; CDR3 protein: CASSLDRVQETQYF
D gene: NA; clone size: NA; V gene: TRBV9; J gene: TRBJ2-6; CDR3 DNA: TGTGCCAGCACTCCTTCAAGCTCTGGGGCCAACGTCCTGACTTTC; CDR3 protein: CASTPSSSGANVLTF
D gene: NA; clone size: NA; V gene: TRBV4-1; J gene: TRBJ2-5; CDR3 DNA: TGCGCCAGCAGGGACATGGACGAGACCCAGTACTTC; CDR3 protein: CASRDMDETQYF